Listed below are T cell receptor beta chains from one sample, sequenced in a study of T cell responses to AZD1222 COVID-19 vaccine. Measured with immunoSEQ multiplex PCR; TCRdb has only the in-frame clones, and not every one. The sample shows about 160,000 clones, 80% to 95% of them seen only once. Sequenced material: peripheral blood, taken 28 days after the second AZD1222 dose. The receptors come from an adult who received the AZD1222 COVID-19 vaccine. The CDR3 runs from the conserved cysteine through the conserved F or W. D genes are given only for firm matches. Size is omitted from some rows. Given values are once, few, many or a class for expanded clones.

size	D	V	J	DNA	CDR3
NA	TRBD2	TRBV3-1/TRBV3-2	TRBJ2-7	TGTGCCAGCAGCCCCGGGACTAGCTACGAGCAGTACTTC	CASSPGTSYEQYF
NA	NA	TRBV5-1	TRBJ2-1	TGCGCCAGCAGCTTGGGGGGGCCCTACAATGAGCAGTTCTTC	CASSLGGPYNEQFF
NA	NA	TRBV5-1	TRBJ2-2	TGCGCCAGCAGCCTCCCCCGGGGGCCGAACACCGGGGAGCTGTTTTTT	CASSLPRGPNTGELFF
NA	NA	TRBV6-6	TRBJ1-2	TGTGCCAGCAGCCCGGACAGAAACTATGGCTACACCTTC	CASSPDRNYGYTF
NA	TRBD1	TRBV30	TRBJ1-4	TGTGCCTGGAGTGTACGGCAGGGGGGCGAAAAACTGTTTTTT	CAWSVRQGGEKLFF
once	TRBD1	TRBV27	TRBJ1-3	TGTGCCAGCAGTCGCTGGACAGGGAGCTCTGGAAACACCATATATTTT	CASSRWTGSSGNTIYF
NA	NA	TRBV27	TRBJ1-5	TGTGCCAGCAGTTTAGGTCAGAACGTCGGGCCCCAGCATTTT	CASSLGQNVGPQHF
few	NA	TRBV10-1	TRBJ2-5	TGCGCCAGCAGTGAGTCGTTGAAGACCCAGTACTTC	CASSESLKTQYF
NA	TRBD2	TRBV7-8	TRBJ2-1	TGTGCCAGCAGCTTCTCCCTAGCGGGAGACAATGAGCAGTTCTTC	CASSFSLAGDNEQFF
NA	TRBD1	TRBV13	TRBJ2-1	TGTGCCAGCAGCTTAGAGGGACAGGGGGCCCGATACAATGAGCAGTTCTTC	CASSLEGQGARYNEQFF
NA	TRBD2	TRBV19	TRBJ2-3	TGTGCCAGTAGTTTTGAAGGGGTAGCGGGAGAGGTAGATACGCAGTATTTT	CASSFEGVAGEVDTQYF
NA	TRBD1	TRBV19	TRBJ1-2	TGTGCCAGTAGTTTATATGACAGGGGGTCGAACTATGGCTACACCTTC	CASSLYDRGSNYGYTF
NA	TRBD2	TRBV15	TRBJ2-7	TGTGCCACCAGCAGAGATCTCGGCATCGGACTAGCGGGACGGGATCCCTACGAGCAGTACTTC	CATSRDLGIGLAGRDPYEQYF
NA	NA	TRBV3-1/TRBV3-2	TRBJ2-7	TGTGCCAGCAGCCAACTAGGATTCTCCTACGAGCAGTACTTC	CASSQLGFSYEQYF
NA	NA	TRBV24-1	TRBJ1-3	TGTGCCACCAGTGCAGCAGAATCTGGAAACACCATATATTTT	CATSAAESGNTIYF
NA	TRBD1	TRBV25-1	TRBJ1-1	TGTGCCAGCAGTGAAGGGACAGGGCGTTCCCATGAAGCTTTCTTT	CASSEGTGRSHEAFF
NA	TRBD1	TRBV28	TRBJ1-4	TGTGCCAGCAGTTTCCAGACAGGGGGGAATGAAAAACTGTTTTTT	CASSFQTGGNEKLFF
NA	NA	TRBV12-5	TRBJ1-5	TGTGCTAGTGGTTTGTATAGCAATCAGCCCCAGCATTTT	CASGLYSNQPQHF
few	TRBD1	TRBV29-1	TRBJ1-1	TGCAGCGTTGGGACAGGGTATCCTGAAGCTTTCTTT	CSVGTGYPEAFF
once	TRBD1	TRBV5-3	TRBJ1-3	TGTGCCAGAAACTACCGGGACAGGGGAAACACCATATATTTT	CARNYRDRGNTIYF
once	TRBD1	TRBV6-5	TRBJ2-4	TGTGCCAGCAGTTTCTTACCGGGACAGGCCATTCAGTACTTC	CASSFLPGQAIQYF
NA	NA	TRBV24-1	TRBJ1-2	TGTGCCACCAGTGACCCGGGACAAGGGGGTGGCTACACCTTC	CATSDPGQGGGYTF
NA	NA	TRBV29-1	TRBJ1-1	TGCAGCGTTGTCCGGGACATAAAAGCTTTCTTT	CSVVRDIKAFF
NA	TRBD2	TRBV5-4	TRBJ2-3	TGTGCCAGCAGCTTGCGGCTAGCGGCAGATACGCAGTATTTT	CASSLRLAADTQYF
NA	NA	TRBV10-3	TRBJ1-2	TGTGCCATCAGTGAGGGGGCTACTAACTATGGCTACACCTTC	CAISEGATNYGYTF
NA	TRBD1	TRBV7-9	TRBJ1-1	TGTGCCAGCAGCTTCGGACAGGCAGGTCGGGTGAACACTGAAGCTTTCTTT	CASSFGQAGRVNTEAFF
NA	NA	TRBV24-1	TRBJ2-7	TGTGCCACCAGTGATTTGGGATGGGAGCAGTACTTC	CATSDLGWEQYF
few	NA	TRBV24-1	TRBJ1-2	TGTGCCACCAGTGATCCCGGGGGAATCAATCCCTATGGCTACACCTTC	CATSDPGGINPYGYTF
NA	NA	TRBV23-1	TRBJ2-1	TGCGCCGCCGCCGGGGCCGAGCAGTTCTTC	CAAAGAEQFF
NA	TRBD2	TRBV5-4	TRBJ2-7	TGTGCCAGCAGCCATCTGGGTATAGCGGGAGTAGCCTACGAGCAGTACTTC	CASSHLGIAGVAYEQYF
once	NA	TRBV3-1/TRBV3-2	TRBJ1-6	TGTGCCAGCAGCCAAGAGGCAGGGGTGAATTCACCCCTCCACTTT	CASSQEAGVNSPLHF
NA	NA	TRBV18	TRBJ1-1	TGTGCCAGCTCACCTCGGACGGGGTTCGAGGGCACTGAAGCTTTCTTT	CASSPRTGFEGTEAFF
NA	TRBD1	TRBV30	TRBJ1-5	TGTGCCTGGAGCCCCGGGACAGGCAATCAGCCCCAGCATTTT	CAWSPGTGNQPQHF
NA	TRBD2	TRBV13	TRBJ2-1	TGTGCCAGCAGCTTGCAACTAGCGGGAAGGGTGAGGGTCAATGAGCAGTTCTTC	CASSLQLAGRVRVNEQFF
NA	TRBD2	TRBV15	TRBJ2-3	TGTGCCACCAGCCCGACTAGCGGTCGGGATACGCAGTATTTT	CATSPTSGRDTQYF
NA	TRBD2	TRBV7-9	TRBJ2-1	TGTGCCAGCAGCTGGACTAGCTTCGATGAGCAGTTCTTC	CASSWTSFDEQFF
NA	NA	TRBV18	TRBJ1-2	TGTGCCAGCTCACTCCTATCCACACAGCCTATGGATGGCTACACCTTC	CASSLLSTQPMDGYTF
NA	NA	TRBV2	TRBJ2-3	TGTGCCAGCAGTGAACCTTCGGACCGGTCTGGCACAGATACGCAGTATTTT	CASSEPSDRSGTDTQYF
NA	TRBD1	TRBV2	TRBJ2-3	TGTGCCAGCAGTCAACAGGGGGCCACAGATACGCAGTATTTT	CASSQQGATDTQYF
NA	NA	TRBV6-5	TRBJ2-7	TGTGCCAGCAGCGTCGGGGTACCCCCCTCCTACGAGCAGTACTTC	CASSVGVPPSYEQYF
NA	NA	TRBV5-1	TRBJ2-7	TGCGCCAGCAGCTTGGGACCTTCTGCTAGCTACGAGCAGTACTTC	CASSLGPSASYEQYF
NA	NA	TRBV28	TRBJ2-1	TGTGCCAGCAGGTCCCCTTCCTACAATGAGCAGTTCTTC	CASRSPSYNEQFF
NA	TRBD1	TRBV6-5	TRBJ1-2	TGTGCCACTTGGACAGGGGTTCTGGTTGATGGCTACACCTTC	CATWTGVLVDGYTF
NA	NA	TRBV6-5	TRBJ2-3	TGTGCCAGCAGTTACTCGAAGCTCGGGGGCACAGATACGCAGTATTTT	CASSYSKLGGTDTQYF
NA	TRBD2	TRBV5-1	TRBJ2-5	TGCGCCAGCAGCTTGACTAGCGGGAGGGTTGAGACCCAGTACTTC	CASSLTSGRVETQYF
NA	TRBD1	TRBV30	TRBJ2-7	TGTGCCTGGGCCCCAGGGGGCGGGTACGAGCAGTACTTC	CAWAPGGGYEQYF
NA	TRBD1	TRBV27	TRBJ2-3	TGTGCCAGCAGTTTGTACCAGGGGGTAGTAGATACGCAGTATTTT	CASSLYQGVVDTQYF
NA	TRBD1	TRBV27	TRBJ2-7	TGTGCCAGCAGACCGGGACAGGGCTACGAGCAGTACTTC	CASRPGQGYEQYF
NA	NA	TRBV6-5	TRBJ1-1	TGTGCCAGCAGCGCTGTCAGACAATTGAACACTGAAGCTTTCTTT	CASSAVRQLNTEAFF
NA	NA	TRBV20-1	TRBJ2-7	TGCAGTGCTAGCGGTCTGGGGGAGCAGTACTTC	CSASGLGEQYF
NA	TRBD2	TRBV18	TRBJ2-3	TGTGCCAGCTCACCCCTAGCGGGAGGGCCACCCACAGATACGCAGTATTTT	CASSPLAGGPPTDTQYF
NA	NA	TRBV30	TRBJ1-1	TGTGCCTGGAAATCTCAAAACACTGAAGCTTTCTTT	CAWKSQNTEAFF
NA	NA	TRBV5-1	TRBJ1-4	TGCGCCAGCAGCCCGGAGACAGGCGTTTGGGAAAAACTGTTTTTT	CASSPETGVWEKLFF